The 7 T cell receptor beta chains given below trace back to one sample, sequenced in a study of OX40 agonist ivuxolimab in advanced cancers. Sequencing was performed with immunoSEQ multiplex PCR; in TCRdb, only in-frame clones are kept and a portion is missing. The table includes some 86,000 clones, about 89% detected once. The starting material was CD4+ or CD8+ T cells sorted from blood, obtained in a trial of the OX40 agonist ivuxolimab. All receptors derive from an adult with an advanced solid tumor such as melanoma, head and neck, liver or kidney cancer.

This chain connects TRBV30 to TRBJ2-7; TRBD2 is a possible D gene (6 bases). The germline gives CDR1 GTSNPN, CDR2 SVGIG (reference sequence). The V gene lost 0 bases and the J gene lost 4 bases, with 13 bases spanning the gap. The CDR3 spans 14 residues. The CDR3 spells CAWSVKTGAYEQYF. The CDR3, as DNA: TGTGCCTGGAGTGTTAAAACGGGAGCGTACGAGCAGTACTTC.

This sequence joins TRBV7-9 and TRBJ2-1; D is possibly TRBD1 (5 bases). V lost 1 base and J 2 bases, leaving 15 bases between the germline ends. The germline V gene has CDR1 SEHNR and CDR2 FQNEAQ (reference sequence). This CDR3 contains 17 residues. The CDR3 DNA reads TGTGCCAGCAGCTTAGTATCAGGGCCCGTACCCTACAATGAGCAGTTCTTC. It yields the protein CASSLVSGPVPYNEQFF.

The chain couples TRBV6-5 to TRBJ1-2; D is possibly TRBD1 (6 bases). This CDR3 is 14 amino acids long. Deletions cut 6 bases from V and 0 bases from J, with 11 bases between. CDR1 and CDR2 (germline): MNHEY, SVGAGI. The CDR3 region has the DNA TGTGCCAGCAGCTTCGACAGGACTAACTATGGCTACACCTTC. Amino acids: CASSFDRTNYGYTF.

This rearrangement joins TRBV7-2 to TRBJ2-4; TRBD2 matches at 7 bases. Germline V gene sequence: CDR1 SGHTA, CDR2 FQGNSA. The V segment lost 5 bases and the J segment 6 bases; nucleotides outside the gene matches: 10. CDR3 length equals 15 residues. CDR3 loop: CASSPRGGLLNIQYF. The DNA for the CDR3 is TGTGCCAGCAGCCCCCGGGGAGGGCTTTTAAACATTCAGTACTTC.

This rearrangement joins TRBV27 to TRBJ2-1; D not resolved. V shed 10 bases and J shed 10 bases, with 14 bases lying between them. Germline loops: CDR1 MNHEY, CDR2 SMNVEV (reference sequence). This CDR3 has 11 residues. The CDR3 sequence is CAIDNGREQFF. The DNA of the CDR3 is TGTGCCATCGACAATGGAAGGGAGCAGTTCTTC.

This chain links TRBV11-3 with TRBJ2-7, with 9 bases aligning to TRBD1. The CDR3 extends over 15 amino acids. The germline V gene has CDR1 SGHNT and CDR2 YENEEA. J gave up 1 base and V 5 bases, and 6 bases lay outside the gene matches. CDR3 coding DNA: TGTGCCAGCAGCCGGGGGGACAGGGCATCCTACGAGCAGTACTTC. Translated: CASSRGDRASYEQYF.

CDR3 region: CASSEVRRTGGEETQYF. CDR3 bases: TGTGCCAGCAGTGAAGTGCGACGGACAGGGGGCGAAGAGACCCAGTACTTC. This chain links TRBV6-1 with TRBJ2-5, with 11 nucleotides matching TRBD1. Per the germline V gene, CDR1 is MNHNS and CDR2 is SASEGT. CDR3 length: 17 residues. The trim removed 1 base at V and 3 bases at J, leaving 7 bases unmatched.